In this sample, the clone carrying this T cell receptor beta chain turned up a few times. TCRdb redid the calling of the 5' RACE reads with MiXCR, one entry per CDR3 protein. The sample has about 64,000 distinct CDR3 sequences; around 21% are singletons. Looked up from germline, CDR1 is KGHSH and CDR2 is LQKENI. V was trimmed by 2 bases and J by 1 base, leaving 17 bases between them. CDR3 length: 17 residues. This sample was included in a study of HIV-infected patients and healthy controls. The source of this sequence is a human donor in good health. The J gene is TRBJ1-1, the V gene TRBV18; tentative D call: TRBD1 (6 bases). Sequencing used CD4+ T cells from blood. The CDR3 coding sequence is TGTGCCAGCTCACCAATTGTCTGGGAAGGGGGGAACACTGAAGCTTTCTTT. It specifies CASSPIVWEGGNTEAFF.